What follows describes a single T cell receptor beta chain. Its specificity is not known. The CDR3 sequence is 13 residues long. Trimming stripped 2 bases from V and 4 bases from J, with 8 bases between. The germline gives CDR1 MNHNS, CDR2 SASEGT. The data derive from a study of response to subunit inactivated influenza vaccine. Overall study findings and caveats: Authors suggested few new T cells are recruited by each seasonal influenza vaccination.

TCRdb analysed the RT-PCR reads with MiXCR anew, one entry per CDR3 protein. Here the sample spans approximately 490,000 distinct CDR3 sequences, approximately 7.8% being singletons. The material sequenced was PBMCs from blood, taken about 23 months after vaccination. The sequence was collected from a man in his fifties or sixties who received an inactivated influenza vaccine. The V gene is TRBV6-1, the J gene TRBJ2-5; weak D call: TRBD1 (6 bases). The CDR3 DNA reads as TGTGCCAGCAGTGAATTCAGGGGAGAGACCCAGTACTTC. Translating it yields CASSEFRGETQYF.